A single sample gave rise to the 14 T cell receptor beta chains below, sequenced in a study of T-cell reconstitution after alpha-beta-depleted transplantation in children. TCRbeta library preparation incorporated unique molecular identifiers. MiXCR, run by TCRdb on the PCR reads, gives a single entry per CDR3 protein. The sample records 150,000 to 200,000 distinct CDR3 sequences, more than 6.5% being singletons. The sequencing here drew on PBMCs from the stem cell graft donor, taken from the stem cell graft. The receptors were sampled from a human donor who donated a stem cell graft to a child with Wiskott-Aldrich syndrome.

This clonotype showed up many times. The chain couples TRBV2 to TRBJ2-7, with D possibly matching TRBD2 (5 bases). The CDR3 has 14 amino acids. Trimming stripped 6 bases from V and 2 bases from J, with 14 bases between. Germline V gene data show CDR1 as SNHLY and CDR2 as FYNNEI. CDR3 amino acids: CASREGMVAYEQYF. DNA for the CDR3: TGTGCCAGCAGAGAGGGTATGGTGGCCTACGAGCAGTACTTC.

J is TRBJ1-1 and V is TRBV28; TRBD1 matches 8 bases. CDR1 and CDR2 (germline): MDHEN, SYDVKM. Losses at the gene ends were 5 bases for V and 1 base for J; bases not matched to a gene: 6. CDR3 size: 15 residues. Here the CDR3 DNA reads TGTGCCAGCAGTCCTAGGACAGGGCCGAACACTGAAGCTTTCTTT. This codes for CASSPRTGPNTEAFF.

This clonotype appeared many times. The rearrangement uses TRBV6-1 and TRBJ2-1, with 12 bases identical to TRBD2. The CDR3 has 14 residues. The germline gives CDR1 MNHNS, CDR2 SASEGT. The J segment lost 9 bases and the V segment lost 7 bases, leaving 7 bases of the junction unmatched. CDR3 loop: CASMPSGRASEQFF. CDR3 in DNA: TGTGCCAGCATGCCTAGCGGGAGGGCCAGTGAGCAGTTCTTC.

This clonotype was recorded many times. The genes are TRBV7-9 and TRBJ2-1; D is ambiguous. CDR3 length equals 13 residues. CDR1 SEHNR and CDR2 FQNEAQ come from the germline V gene (reference sequence). V dropped 0 bases and J dropped 15 bases, with 15 bases sitting between them. The CDR3: CASSLARNGFRFF. In nucleotides, the CDR3 is TGTGCCAGCAGCTTAGCGCGTAACGGTTTCCGGTTCTTC.

There are many counts of this clonotype. The chain has TRBV25-1 and TRBJ2-7; 7 nucleotides agree with TRBD1. Trimming at V came to 5 bases and at J to 6 bases, leaving 16 bases not matched to a gene. The germline V gene has CDR1 MGHDK and CDR2 SYGVNS. This CDR3 is built from 16 residues. The CDR3 nucleotides are TGTGCCAGCAGTTCCCTTATCGTAACAGGGGCTAGCGAGCAGTACTTC. This codes for CASSSLIVTGASEQYF.

This clonotype was observed many times. The chain carries TRBV5-8 and TRBJ2-1, with D possibly matching TRBD2 (6 bases). V gave up 3 bases and J gave up 0 bases, with 25 bases separating them. The germline gives CDR1 SGHTS, CDR2 YDEGEE. This CDR3 comprises 20 residues. Here the CDR3 reads CASSSPIGSESTSSYNEQFF. DNA for the CDR3: TGTGCCAGCAGCTCTCCGATCGGGAGTGAATCGACTAGCTCCTACAATGAGCAGTTCTTC.

This clonotype was detected many times. The chain recombines TRBV20-1 with TRBJ1-3, with D tentatively TRBD1 (5 bases). Germline lookup yields CDR1 DFQATT and CDR2 SNEGSKA (reference sequence). Trimming stripped 1 base from V and 1 base from J, with 8 bases between. The CDR3 has 14 residues. The CDR3 region has the DNA TGCAGTGCTAGAGCTAGGGGTTCTGGAAACACCATATATTTT. Protein sequence: CSARARGSGNTIYF.

This clonotype was seen a few times. The chain combines TRBV7-2 with TRBJ1-1; D is perhaps TRBD1 (5 bases). CDR1 and CDR2 (germline): SGHTA, FQGNSA. The CDR3 runs to 15 residues. V shed 0 bases and J shed 4 bases, with 12 bases lying between them. The CDR3 is CASSLALGTPTEAFF. Written as DNA, the CDR3 is TGTGCCAGCAGCTTAGCGTTGGGGACTCCCACTGAAGCTTTCTTT.

This clonotype showed up many times. The chain links TRBV20-1 to TRBJ2-7; D gene ambiguous. The V gene's germline CDR1 is DFQATT and CDR2 SNEGSKA (reference sequence). V was cut by 0 bases and J by 2 bases, with 8 bases left in between. The CDR3 spans 13 residues. CDR3 sequence (DNA): TGCAGTGCTAGAGAACTCGAGACCTACGAGCAGTACTTC. Residues: CSARELETYEQYF.

This clonotype was counted at least ten times. This chain joins TRBV5-6 and TRBJ2-4; 10 nucleotides align to TRBD1. The germline CDR1 and CDR2 sequences are SGHDT and YYEEEE. The V and J ends lost 4 bases and 6 bases, in that order; junction bases with no gene match: 1. CDR3 size: 13 residues. The CDR3 DNA follows: TGTGCCAGCAGCCGGGACAGGGGAAACATTCAGTACTTC. Its translation: CASSRDRGNIQYF.

This clonotype was seen repeatedly, ten times or more. The CDR3 bases are TGTGCCAGCAGTTTAAACCGCGGGAGGGGATCCTACAATGAGCAGTTCTTC. Translated: CASSLNRGRGSYNEQFF. This rearrangement joins TRBV12-3 or TRBV12-4 to TRBJ2-1, with 9 bases identical to TRBD2. The CDR3 runs to 17 residues. With V trimmed by 2 bases and J by 1 base, 6 bases remained unmatched.

This clonotype showed up many times. The V gene is TRBV6-1, the J gene TRBJ2-1; D unclear. The CDR3 runs to 16 residues. Germline V gives CDR1 MNHNS, CDR2 SASEGT. The ends were cut back, 6 bases at V and 0 bases at J, with 15 bases in the middle. CDR3 DNA: TGTGCCAGCAGCCCGAGGTCCCTCTACTCCTACAATGAGCAGTTCTTC. This codes for CASSPRSLYSYNEQFF.

This clonotype has a count of ten or more. This sequence joins TRBV20-1 and TRBJ2-3, with TRBD2 matching 15 bases. Germline V gene sequence: CDR1 DFQATT, CDR2 SNEGSKA (reference sequence). The CDR3 spans 18 residues. After removal of 5 bases from V and 2 bases from J, the junction contained 11 bases not matched to a gene. The CDR3 DNA reads as TGCAGTGCTCCCGGGTCTGGGACTAGCGGGGGGATCACAGATACGCAGTATTTT. This gives the protein CSAPGSGTSGGITDTQYF.

This clonotype occurred many times. This chain uses TRBV20-1 with TRBJ1-2; D uncertain. CDR1 and CDR2 (germline): DFQATT, SNEGSKA (reference sequence). V was trimmed by 6 bases and J by 2 bases, leaving 10 bases between them. The CDR3 is 12 amino acids. The CDR3 nucleotides read TGCAGTGCCCTGATATCGAACTATGGCTACACCTTC. Its translation: CSALISNYGYTF.